This is a list of T cell receptor beta chains from one sample in a study of T cell changes during pregnancy in multiple sclerosis. Method: immunoSEQ multiplex PCR; TCRdb's copy keeps in-frame clones and lacks some. The table lists under 55,000 clones, roughly 91% of them singletons. Here the sequenced sample was CD4+ T cells from peripheral blood mononuclear cells, taken after pregnancy. These receptor sequences come from a female donor in good health, enrolled as a control in a pregnancy study. The CDR3 runs from the conserved cysteine through the conserved F or W. A D gene is named only where the DNA matches it firmly. Rows give clone size only sometimes, using once, few, many, or a class for an expanded clone.

cdr3_aa cdr3_nt clone_size j_call v_call d_call
CASSLGPQGTQYF TGTGCCAGCAGCTTAGGGCCCCAGGGGACCCAGTACTTC . TRBJ2-5 TRBV11-2 .
CASSPLQGAYGYTF TGTGCCAGCTCACCACTACAGGGGGCCTATGGCTACACCTTC once TRBJ1-2 TRBV18 TRBD1
CASSLEGSTPQHF TGCGCCAGCAGCTTGGAGGGGTCTACGCCCCAGCATTTT . TRBJ1-5 TRBV5-1 .
CAWTTGGLRETQYF TGTGCCTGGACGACAGGGGGTCTGAGGGAGACCCAGTACTTC . TRBJ2-5 TRBV30 TRBD1
CASSLLSRGGAEAFF TGTGCCAGCAGTTTATTATCGAGAGGGGGCGCGGAGGCTTTCTTT . TRBJ1-1 TRBV27 TRBD1
CASSQTSGSGEQFF TGTGCCAGCTCACAGACTAGCGGGAGTGGGGAGCAGTTCTTC . TRBJ2-1 TRBV18 TRBD2
CATSRGLPTGSTEAFF TGTGCCACCAGCAGAGGCCTTCCGACAGGGTCCACTGAAGCTTTCTTT . TRBJ1-1 TRBV15 TRBD1
CASSNRGGEGGSDDTQYF TGTGCCAGCAGCAACCGAGGCGGGGAGGGAGGGTCAGACGATACGCAGTATTTT . TRBJ2-3 TRBV9 TRBD2
CASSSAVYQETQYF TGTGCCAGCAGTTCTGCAGTGTACCAAGAGACCCAGTACTTC . TRBJ2-5 TRBV6-1 .
CASSREGLPVDEQFF TGTGCCAGCAGCCGGGAGGGCCTCCCGGTGGATGAGCAGTTCTTC . TRBJ2-1 TRBV2 TRBD2
CASSPGPDTNYGYTF TGCGCCAGCAGTCCAGGCCCGGATACTAACTATGGCTACACCTTC . TRBJ1-2 TRBV4-1 .
CASSRDWPTDTQYF TGTGCCAGCAGCAGGGACTGGCCCACAGATACGCAGTATTTT . TRBJ2-3 TRBV7-2 .
CASSLGLAGVDEQFF TGCGCCAGCAGCTTAGGACTAGCGGGAGTGGATGAGCAGTTCTTC . TRBJ2-1 TRBV5-1 TRBD2
CSVTQGIAEAFF TGCAGCGTCACTCAGGGAATAGCCGAAGCTTTCTTT few TRBJ1-1 TRBV29-1 .
CASSLETAYGYTF TGTGCCAGCAGCTTGGAGACAGCTTATGGCTACACCTTC once TRBJ1-2 TRBV7-9 .
CASSQTSAFGNEQFF TGTGCCAGCAGTCAGACTAGCGCGTTCGGCAATGAGCAGTTCTTC . TRBJ2-1 TRBV6-6 TRBD2
CASSESPSRNEQYF TGTGCCAGCAGTGAGAGCCCTAGCCGGAACGAGCAGTACTTC . TRBJ2-7 TRBV2 .
CASKQGEGTQYF TGTGCCAGCAAACAGGGGGAGGGTACGCAGTATTTT . TRBJ2-3 TRBV27 .
CASSLQLGSDTQYF TGTGCCAGCAGCTTACAGCTAGGTTCAGATACGCAGTATTTT . TRBJ2-3 TRBV11-2 .
CASSARLGNTEAFF TGTGCCAGCAGCGCGCGGTTAGGGAACACTGAAGCTTTCTTT . TRBJ1-1 TRBV7-2 .
CASSYVSQPQHF TGTGCCAGCAGTTACGTCAGTCAGCCCCAGCATTTT once TRBJ1-5 TRBV6-6 .
CAYLRGAGGYTF TGTGCCTACCTCAGGGGTGCCGGTGGCTACACCTTC once TRBJ1-2 TRBV30 .
CASRPGTGSGTEAFF TGTGCCAGCAGGCCCGGGACAGGGTCGGGCACTGAAGCTTTCTTT . TRBJ1-1 TRBV6-6 TRBD1
CASSRGPRTLGGYTF TGTGCCAGCAGCAGAGGGCCCAGGACTCTCGGTGGCTACACCTTC . TRBJ1-2 TRBV5-4 .
CASSRKAGGNYQPQHF TGTGCCAGCAGCAGAAAGGCAGGGGGTAACTATCAGCCCCAGCATTTT many TRBJ1-5 TRBV5-6 TRBD1
CASSTTTGIVNYGYTF TGTGCCAGCAGCACAACGACAGGGATAGTTAACTATGGCTACACCTTC . TRBJ1-2 TRBV5-4 TRBD1
CASSETGFGQPQHF TGTGCCAGCAGCGAGACAGGGTTTGGTCAGCCCCAGCATTTT . TRBJ1-5 TRBV2 TRBD1